The clone carrying this TCR beta chain occurred a few times. What it binds is unknown. These data originate in a study of a mutant IDH1 vaccine in newly diagnosed glioma. Study at large: It was radiotherapy, temozolomide, or both that patients received previously, with most receiving both. Week 47 marked visit V13, whereas week 35 marked visit V12.

The time point here: week 47, end of study. Doses comprised 300 ug of mutant IDH1 20-mer peptide each, plus topical imiquimod. Patients in the study were vaccinated eight times, receiving shots in weeks 1, 3, 5, 7, 11, 15, 19 and 23. Clones were sequenced by immunoSEQ multiplex PCR, and TCRdb holds only the in-frame ones, with some missing. The sample includes 60,000 to 70,000 clones, roughly four fifths of them seen just once. V shed 2 bases and J shed 7 bases, with 12 bases lying between them. There are 15 residues in the CDR3. Germline CDR1 reads LNHDA; CDR2 reads SQIVND (reference sequence). Study-wide results and limits: Pseudoprogression appeared unlinked to shifts in leading peripheral T cell clonotypes.

The sample here was PBMCs, taken from a glioma patient whose treatment included an IDH1 peptide vaccine. The rearrangement joins TRBV19 to TRBJ1-6; D might be TRBD1 (5 bases). The sequence derives from a man between 25 and 39 years old with glioma. CDR3 loop: CASSIIDSGNSPLHF. As DNA, the CDR3 is TGTGCCAGTAGTATAATCGACAGCGGAAATTCACCCCTCCACTTT. Complete variable domain (other parts from reference TRBV19 and TRBJ1-6): DGGITQSPKYLFRKEGQNVTLSCEQNLNHDAMYWYRQDPGQGLRLIYYSQIVNDFQKGDIAEGYSVSREKKESFPLTVTSAQKNPTAFYLCASSIIDSGNSPLHFGNGTRLTVT.